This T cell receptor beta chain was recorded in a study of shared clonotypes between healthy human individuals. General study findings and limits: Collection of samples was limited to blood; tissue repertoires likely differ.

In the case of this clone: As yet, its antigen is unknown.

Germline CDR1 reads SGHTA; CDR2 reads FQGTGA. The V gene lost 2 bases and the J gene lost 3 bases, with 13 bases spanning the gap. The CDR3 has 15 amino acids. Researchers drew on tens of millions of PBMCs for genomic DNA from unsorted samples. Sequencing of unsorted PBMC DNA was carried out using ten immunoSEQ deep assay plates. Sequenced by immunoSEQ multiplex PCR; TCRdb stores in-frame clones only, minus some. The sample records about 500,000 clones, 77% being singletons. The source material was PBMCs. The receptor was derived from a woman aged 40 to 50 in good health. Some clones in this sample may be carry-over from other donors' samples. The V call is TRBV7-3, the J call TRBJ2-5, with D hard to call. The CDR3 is CASSLGGRDEETQYF. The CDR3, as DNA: TGTGCCAGCAGCTTAGGCGGCCGCGACGAAGAGACCCAGTACTTC.